A single sample is the source of the 2 T cell receptor beta chains below, sequenced in a study of T-cell reconstitution after alpha-beta-depleted transplantation in children. A library of TCRbeta sequences, prepared with unique molecular identifiers, was generated. TCRdb processed the PCR reads anew with MiXCR; each CDR3 protein has one entry. The table records 17,000 or so distinct CDR3 sequences, roughly 12% of them present only once. Sequenced material: PBMCs, mostly from graft donor cells, taken 180 days after TCRalphabeta/CD19-depleted stem cell transplant. These receptors were obtained from a boy under three years old who had a stem cell transplant for Wiskott-Aldrich syndrome, so the T cells may come from the graft donor.

This clonotype was seen ten or more times. The chain links TRBV5-1 to TRBJ2-5; D perhaps matches TRBD1 (6 bases). V was clipped by 0 bases and J by 7 bases, with 19 bases between them. This CDR3 is 16 amino acids long. In germline, CDR1 is SGHRS, CDR2 YFSETQ. This CDR3 is CASSLGTENPNRTQYF. Here the CDR3 DNA reads TGCGCCAGCAGCTTGGGGACAGAGAACCCTAATCGGACCCAGTACTTC.

This clonotype occurred many times. The V gene is TRBV7-9, the J gene TRBJ1-1; D not certain. Germline lookup yields CDR1 SEHNR and CDR2 FQNEAQ (reference sequence). V lost 1 base and J lost 5, with 11 bases in between. The CDR3 length is 14 residues. CDR3 residues: CASSLEWSVTEAFF. The DNA for the CDR3 is TGTGCCAGCAGCTTAGAATGGAGTGTAACTGAAGCTTTCTTT.